These 24 T cell receptor beta chains were sequenced from one sample in a study of PD-1 blockade in classical Hodgkin lymphoma. Repertoires were generated with immunoSEQ multiplex PCR, while TCRdb's copy carries only in-frame clones and drops some. The sample lists more than 90,000 clones, roughly 81% occurring once. All patients relapsed after autologous stem cell transplantation, and brentuximab vedotin exposure varied. The input for sequencing was peripheral blood mononuclear cells (PBMCs), taken before the second cycle of nivolumab. Receptors were obtained from a human donor with classical Hodgkin lymphoma.

This clone was seen only a few times. The chain links TRBV27 to TRBJ2-7; D might be TRBD2 (7 bases). The V gene lost 8 bases and the J gene lost 7 bases, with 18 bases spanning the gap. Germline loops: CDR1 MNHEY, CDR2 SMNVEV (reference sequence). The length of the CDR3 is 13 residues. CDR3 amino acids: CASGGANLREQYF. The CDR3 DNA is TGTGCCAGCGGGGGGGCGAACCTACGGGAGCAGTACTTC.

The genes are TRBV6-5 and TRBJ2-3; no clear D gene. This CDR3 spans 14 amino acids. V shed 0 bases and J shed 6 bases, with 10 bases lying between them. The germline V gene has CDR1 MNHEY and CDR2 SVGAGI. The CDR3 nucleotides are TGTGCCAGCAGTTACTCTGGCCCCGCGGATACGCAGTATTTT. Its protein product is CASSYSGPADTQYF.

The chain carries TRBV10-3 and TRBJ1-3; D might be TRBD1 (5 bases). The germline V gene encodes CDR1 ENHRY and CDR2 SYGVKD. The CDR3 length is 14 residues. V lost 0 bases and J 2 bases, leaving 5 bases between the germline ends. In nucleotides, the CDR3 is TGTGCCATCAGTGAGTCGGGGGCTGGAAACACCATATATTTT. Translation gives CAISESGAGNTIYF.

The gene calls are TRBV19 and TRBJ1-2; TRBD1 aligns across 7 bases. Looked up from germline, CDR1 is LNHDA and CDR2 is SQIVND (reference sequence). The CDR3 length is 15 residues. With 3 bases clipped from V and 2 bases from J, the junction kept 6 bases outside the gene matches. The CDR3 coding sequence is TGTGCCAGTAGTATCGGACAGGTACCCAACTATGGCTACACCTTC. Translated: CASSIGQVPNYGYTF.

The rearrangement joins TRBV10-3 to TRBJ2-2, with D perhaps TRBD2 (5 bases). There are 15 residues in the CDR3. V was clipped by 2 bases and J by 0 bases, with 7 bases between them. CDR1 is ENHRY, CDR2 SYGVKD, per germline. The CDR3 DNA reads as TGTGCCATCAGTGAGGGACTTCCGAACACCGGGGAGCTGTTTTTT. Residues: CAISEGLPNTGELFF.

This chain uses TRBV29-1 with TRBJ1-1; D may be TRBD1 (5 bases). Between the trimmed V and J ends, which lost 6 bases and 1 base, there was a span of 9 bases. Germline CDR1 SQVTM, CDR2 ANQGSEA. This CDR3 region has 12 residues. The CDR3 loop reads CSVGRENTEAFF. CDR3 bases: TGCAGCGTGGGCAGGGAGAACACTGAAGCTTTCTTT.

V is TRBV11-2 and J is TRBJ2-1; no firm D call. The V and J ends lost 0 bases and 2 bases respectively, with 11 bases between them. Germline V gene data show CDR1 as SGHAT and CDR2 as FQNNGV. The CDR3 runs to 16 residues. The CDR3 nucleotides are TGTGCCAGCAGCTTAGATGCGGACCAGACCTACAATGAGCAGTTCTTC. This gives the protein CASSLDADQTYNEQFF.

This chain connects TRBV5-1 to TRBJ2-5; 11 nucleotides line up with TRBD2. This CDR3 has 15 amino acids. The trim removed 3 bases at V and 3 bases at J, leaving 4 bases unmatched. Looked up from germline, CDR1 is SGHRS and CDR2 is YFSETQ. In DNA form, the CDR3 reads TGCGCCAGCAGCTGGGGGACTAGCGGCGAAGAGACCCAGTACTTC. Residues: CASSWGTSGEETQYF. Combining the CDR3 with reference TRBV5-1 and TRBJ2-5 gives the whole variable domain KAGVTQTPRYLIKTRGQQVTLSCSPISGHRSVSWYQQTPGQGLQFLFEYFSETQRNKGNFPGRFSGRQFSNSRSEMNVSTLELGDSALYLCASSWGTSGEETQYFGPGTRLLVL.

The rearrangement uses TRBV6-5 and TRBJ1-5, with 10 bases lining up with TRBD1. The V gene's germline CDR1 is MNHEY and CDR2 SVGAGI. V was pared by 6 bases and J by 6 bases, with 5 bases of the junction left unmatched. The CDR3 runs to 14 residues. The chain's CDR3 is CASRKTGGGQPQHF. The CDR3 DNA sequence: TGTGCCAGCAGAAAGACAGGGGGCGGTCAGCCCCAGCATTTT.

The rearrangement uses TRBV30 and TRBJ1-6; TRBD1 matches at 8 bases. CDR1 is GTSNPN, CDR2 SVGIG, per germline (reference sequence). The CDR3 loop spans 16 amino acids. The J segment lost 5 bases and the V segment lost 0 bases, leaving 6 bases of the junction unmatched. The CDR3 is CAWSVPRTGNNSPLHF. CDR3 bases: TGTGCCTGGAGTGTACCCCGGACAGGGAATAATTCACCCCTCCACTTT. Drawing the rest from reference TRBV30 and TRBJ1-6, the complete variable domain is SQTIHQWPATLVQPVGSPLSLECTVEGTSNPNLYWYRQAAGRGLQLLFYSVGIGQISSEVPQNLSASRPQDRQFILSSKKLLLSDSGFYLCAWSVPRTGNNSPLHFGNGTRLTVT.

This chain joins TRBV10-3 and TRBJ1-5, with D possibly TRBD1 on 5 matching bases. Germline assignment: CDR1 ENHRY and CDR2 SYGVKD. V gave up 6 bases and J gave up 0 bases, with 12 bases separating them. The CDR3 consists of 15 residues. The CDR3 DNA follows: TGTGCCATCAGGGGGGACGGGATTAGCAATCAGCCCCAGCATTTT. It codes for CAIRGDGISNQPQHF.

On this clone: A read error may produce the germline difference seen at one junction end. The chain employs TRBV29-1 and TRBJ2-4; D could derive from TRBD1 or TRBD2 (5 bases each). The CDR3 is 14 residues long. Germline V gives CDR1 SQVTM, CDR2 ANQGSEA. The DNA for the CDR3 is TGCAGCGCCGCGGGTGGGACGGGCAAAAACGTTCAGTACTTC. Protein: CSAAGGTGKNVQYF.

The rearrangement uses TRBV5-2 and TRBJ1-2. TRBV5-2 has pseudogene status. The CDR3 spans 16 residues. This chain's CDR3 is CASKEIREYETYGYTF. Written as DNA, the CDR3 is TGTGCCAGCAAGGAGATCAGAGAGTACGAGACCTATGGCTACACCTTC.

The rearrangement joins TRBV11-3 to TRBJ2-7; D is unresolved. The V gene lost 1 base and the J gene lost 1 base, with 5 bases spanning the gap. There are 13 residues in the CDR3. Germline V gives CDR1 SGHNT, CDR2 YENEEA. CDR3 residues: CASSLGGSYEQYF. The CDR3 nucleotides read TGTGCCAGCAGCTTAGGGGGATCCTACGAGCAGTACTTC.

This sequence joins TRBV6-5 and TRBJ2-7; 9 bases line up with TRBD2. J lost 1 base, V lost 4 bases, and 5 bases had no gene match. Germline V CDR1 and CDR2: MNHEY, SVGAGI. The CDR3 is 15 residues long. The CDR3 protein is CASSSHTSGSYEQYF. In nucleotides, the CDR3 is TGTGCCAGCAGTTCTCATACTAGCGGGTCCTACGAGCAGTACTTC.

The chain joins TRBV14 to TRBJ1-1, with D maybe TRBD1 (6 bases). The CDR3 length is 15 residues. Germline CDR1 reads SGHDN; CDR2 reads FVKESK. V was shortened by 6 bases and J by 1 base, with 15 bases between the two germline ends. CDR3 residues: CASSPSAGANTEAFF. The DNA of the CDR3 is TGTGCCAGCAGTCCCTCGGCGGGGGCGAACACTGAAGCTTTCTTT.

The chain recombines TRBV13 with TRBJ2-1, with no clear D. With 5 bases removed from V and 6 bases from J, the gap between germline ends came to 11 bases. The CDR3 is 13 amino acids. Germline V lookup: CDR1 PRHDT, CDR2 FYEKMQ (reference sequence). The CDR3 DNA follows: TGTGCCAGCAGCCCCTTAAACGTCAATGAGCAGTTCTTC. Amino acids: CASSPLNVNEQFF.

V is TRBV6-6 and J is TRBJ2-1; 7 bases are shared with TRBD1. The junction had 2 bases not matched to a gene; V was cut back by 7 bases and J by 5 bases. The germline gives CDR1 MNHNY, CDR2 SVGAGI (reference sequence). The CDR3 has 12 residues. The chain's CDR3 is CASNTGDNEQFF. The CDR3, as DNA: TGTGCCAGCAATACAGGGGACAATGAGCAGTTCTTC.

The CDR3 DNA reads TGTGCCAGCAGTTTATCTGGGGCGAACACTGAAGCTTTCTTT. Its translation is CASSLSGANTEAFF. The chain employs TRBV28 and TRBJ1-1, with a weak D call TRBD1 (5 bases). The CDR3 runs to 14 residues. Per germline, CDR1 MDHEN and CDR2 SYDVKM. Trimming took 1 base from V and 1 from J, leaving 7 bases between them.

The chain links TRBV10-3 to TRBJ2-7, with D possibly being TRBD1 (6 bases). The CDR3 loop spans 12 amino acids. V was clipped by 5 bases and J by 3 bases, with 8 bases between them. Germline V gene lookup returns CDR1 ENHRY and CDR2 SYGVKD. CDR3 residues: CAISLQGYEQYF. The DNA of the CDR3 is TGTGCCATCAGTTTACAGGGCTACGAGCAGTACTTC.

The CDR3 DNA reads TGTGCCAGCCGTCGGACAGCCTCCTACGAGCAGTACTTC. It codes for CASRRTASYEQYF. The chain employs TRBV28 and TRBJ2-7, with a possible D match to TRBD1 (6 bases). The V end was cut by 8 bases, the J end by 0 bases, with 11 bases between. This CDR3 region has 13 residues. Germline V gene sequence: CDR1 MDHEN, CDR2 SYDVKM.

The rearrangement joins TRBV15 to TRBJ2-7; maybe TRBD2 (7 bases). Trimming cost V 3 bases and J 4 bases, with 16 bases left between them. The CDR3 runs 15 residues. Looked up from germline, CDR1 is LNHNV and CDR2 is YYDKDF (reference sequence). The CDR3 nucleotides read TGTGCCACCAGCAGGGGGGCGGGGGCGCGGTACGAGCAGTACTTC. Protein sequence: CATSRGAGARYEQYF.

The rearrangement links TRBV7-8 to TRBJ1-5; possible D gene TRBD1, 5 bases. This CDR3 contains 15 residues. Looked up from germline, CDR1 is SGHVS and CDR2 is FQNEAQ. The V and J ends lost 1 base and 3 bases respectively, with 10 bases between them. CDR3 residues: CASSLDRQPNQPQHF. The CDR3, as DNA: TGTGCCAGCAGCTTAGACAGGCAGCCCAATCAGCCCCAGCATTTT.

The CDR3: CASGSGLQYQETQYF. In DNA, the CDR3 is TGTGCTAGTGGTTCGGGACTCCAGTACCAAGAGACCCAGTACTTC. This chain connects TRBV12-5 to TRBJ2-5; weak D call: TRBD2 (6 bases). Germline values: CDR1 LGHNT, CDR2 FRNRAP. This CDR3 region has 15 residues. V was pared by 4 bases and J by 0 bases, with 12 bases between.